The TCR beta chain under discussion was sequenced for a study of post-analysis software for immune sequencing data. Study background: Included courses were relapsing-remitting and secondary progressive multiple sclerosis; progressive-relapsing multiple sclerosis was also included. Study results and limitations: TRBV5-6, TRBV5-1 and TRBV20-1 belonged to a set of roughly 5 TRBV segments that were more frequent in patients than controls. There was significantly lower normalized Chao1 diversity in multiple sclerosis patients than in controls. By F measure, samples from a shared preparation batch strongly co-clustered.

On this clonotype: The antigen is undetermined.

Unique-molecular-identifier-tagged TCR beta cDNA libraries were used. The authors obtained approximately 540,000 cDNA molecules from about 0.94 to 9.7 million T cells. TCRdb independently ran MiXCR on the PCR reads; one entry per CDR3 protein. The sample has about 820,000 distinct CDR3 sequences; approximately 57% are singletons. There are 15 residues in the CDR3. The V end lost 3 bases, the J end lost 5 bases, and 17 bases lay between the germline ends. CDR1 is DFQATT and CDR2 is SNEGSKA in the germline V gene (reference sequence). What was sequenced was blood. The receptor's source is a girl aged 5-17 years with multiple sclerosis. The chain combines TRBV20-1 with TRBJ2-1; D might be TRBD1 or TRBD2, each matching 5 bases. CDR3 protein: CSASDPALGDNEQFF. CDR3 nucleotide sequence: TGCAGTGCTAGCGACCCCGCTCTGGGGGACAATGAGCAGTTCTTC.